The 19 T cell receptor beta chains below come from one sample, sequenced in a study of blood T cell repertoires in COVID-19. Measured with immunoSEQ multiplex PCR; TCRdb has only the in-frame clones, and not every one. The table includes 50,000 to 85,000 clones, about four fifths detected once. Source material: peripheral blood. These receptors originate from a human donor in a cohort sampled during active COVID-19.

The V gene is TRBV28, the J gene TRBJ2-6, with 8 bases that match TRBD1. The CDR3 consists of 17 residues. Germline CDR1 MDHEN, CDR2 SYDVKM. V lost 5 bases to trimming and J lost 3 bases; unmatched junction nucleotides: 9. Here the CDR3 reads CASSTGTGTLGANVLTF. CDR3 nucleotide sequence: TGTGCCAGCAGTACCGGGACAGGTACACTTGGGGCCAACGTCCTGACTTTC.

This clone turned up a few times. V gene TRBV6-2 or TRBV6-3 combines with J gene TRBJ1-1; 8 nucleotides line up with TRBD1. The CDR3 has 14 amino acids. Germline V CDR1 and CDR2: MNHEY, SVGEGT. V lost 4 bases and J lost 4; bases outside the gene matches: 5. In DNA, the CDR3 is TGTGCCAGCAGTTGGACAGGGTATTCCACTGAAGCTTTCTTT. The encoded protein is CASSWTGYSTEAFF.

This clone has only a few counts. The chain uses TRBV7-9 and TRBJ1-6, with D possibly matching TRBD1 (6 bases). Germline-derived CDR1 and CDR2 are SEHNR and FQNEAQ (reference sequence). The CDR3 is made up of 15 amino acids. The V end lost 4 bases, the J end lost 5 bases, and 12 bases lay between the germline ends. CDR3 nucleotides: TGTGCCAGCAGCTCAACAGGGTTTAATAATTCACCCCTCCACTTT. The encoded protein is CASSSTGFNNSPLHF.

This chain links TRBV5-1 with TRBJ2-7, with D possibly matching TRBD1 (6 bases). Trimming cost V 4 bases and J 7 bases, with 15 bases left between them. The CDR3 totals 13 residues. Germline V gene sequence: CDR1 SGHRS, CDR2 YFSETQ. The CDR3 DNA sequence: TGCGCCAGCAGCATACAGGGCATGGGGGAGCAGTACTTC. It translates to CASSIQGMGEQYF.

This sequence joins TRBV6-4 and TRBJ2-7, with 7 bases fitting TRBD2. There are 16 residues in the CDR3. Per the germline V gene, CDR1 is MRHNA and CDR2 is SNTAGT. The J segment lost 2 bases and the V segment lost 0 bases, leaving 7 bases of the junction unmatched. The DNA of the CDR3 is TGTGCCAGCAGTGACTCGGGACTACCCCCGGCCTACGAGCAGTACTTC. This gives the protein CASSDSGLPPAYEQYF.

In nucleotides, the CDR3 is TGCAGCGTTGCCGGGACTGGAGAGATCTACAATGAGCAGTTCTTC. This codes for CSVAGTGEIYNEQFF. The chain uses TRBV29-1 and TRBJ2-1, with a possible D match to TRBD2 (6 bases). The germline CDR1 and CDR2 sequences are SQVTM and ANQGSEA. This CDR3 is 15 amino acids long. Trimming took off 4 bases at V and 3 bases at J, with 16 bases between the two ends.

In this sample, this clone turned up once. The DNA for the CDR3 is TGTGCCAGCAGGGGACAGGTTTATAATCAGCCCCAGCATTTT. This translates into CASRGQVYNQPQHF. The chain is built from TRBV28 and TRBJ1-5; TRBD1 aligns across 8 bases. CDR1 and CDR2 from the germline V gene are MDHEN and SYDVKM. The CDR3 sequence is 14 residues long. Trimming took 6 bases from V and 4 from J; bases not matched to a gene: 5. The full variable domain, completed using reference TRBV28 and TRBJ1-5, is DVKVTQSSRYLVKRTGEKVFLECVQDMDHENMFWYRQDPGLGLRLIYFSYDVKMKEKGDIPEGYSVSREKKERFSLILESASTNQTSMYLCASRGQVYNQPQHFGDGTRLSIL.

In nucleotides, the CDR3 is TGTGCCAGCAGCTTAGAACCCGGCGGGAGGAACAATGAGCAGTTCTTC. Its translation: CASSLEPGGRNNEQFF. The rearrangement links TRBV7-9 to TRBJ2-1; 8 bases match TRBD2. The CDR3 is 16 amino acids. CDR1 is SEHNR, CDR2 FQNEAQ, per germline (reference sequence). The trim removed 1 base at V and 5 bases at J, leaving 7 bases unmatched.

The chain joins TRBV27 to TRBJ1-2; TRBD1 is a possible D gene (5 bases). The CDR3 loop spans 13 amino acids. Germline CDR1 and CDR2: MNHEY and SMNVEV (reference sequence). V lost 0 bases, J lost 3 bases, and 5 bases lay in between. For the CDR3, the DNA is TGTGCCAGCAGTTTATCACAGGACTATGGCTACACCTTC. Residues: CASSLSQDYGYTF.

The V call is TRBV6-2 or TRBV6-3, the J call TRBJ2-7; 7 bases agree with TRBD2. This CDR3 region has 15 residues. V lost 5 bases and J lost 5; bases outside the gene matches: 12. Germline-derived CDR1 and CDR2 are MNHEY and SVGEGT. The chain's CDR3 is CASSPISGVHNEQYF. For the CDR3, the DNA is TGTGCCAGCAGTCCGATAAGCGGGGTCCACAACGAGCAGTACTTC.

This chain connects TRBV28 to TRBJ2-7, with 10 bases lining up with TRBD1. Germline loops: CDR1 MDHEN, CDR2 SYDVKM. The CDR3 has 13 residues. Trimming at V came to 6 bases and at J to 5 bases, leaving 4 bases not matched to a gene. This chain's CDR3 is CASSWTGGNEQYF. Written as DNA, the CDR3 is TGTGCCAGCAGCTGGACAGGGGGTAACGAGCAGTACTTC. Variable domain in full (rest from reference TRBV28 and TRBJ2-7): DVKVTQSSRYLVKRTGEKVFLECVQDMDHENMFWYRQDPGLGLRLIYFSYDVKMKEKGDIPEGYSVSREKKERFSLILESASTNQTSMYLCASSWTGGNEQYFGPGTRLTVT.

This rearrangement joins TRBV4-3 to TRBJ2-5; 8 nucleotides agree with TRBD1. CDR3 length: 17 residues. V shed 0 bases, J shed 5 bases, and the junction held 11 bases outside the gene matches. Germline CDR1 is LGHNA and CDR2 is YSLEER. The CDR3 sequence: CASSQESVGTGHETQYF. The DNA for the CDR3 is TGCGCCAGCAGCCAAGAGAGCGTCGGGACAGGCCATGAGACCCAGTACTTC.

The rearrangement joins TRBV6-2 or TRBV6-3 to TRBJ1-2; a weak D match, TRBD1 (5 bases). Germline loops: CDR1 MNHEY, CDR2 SVGEGT. There are 13 residues in the CDR3. Deletions cut 2 bases from V and 7 bases from J, with 11 bases between. The CDR3 region has the DNA TGTGCCAGCAGTTACACCGCGGACACTGGCTACACCTTC. It encodes CASSYTADTGYTF.

This clone was observed once. The chain couples TRBV9 to TRBJ2-2, with TRBD2 identical over 11 bases. J lost 8 bases, V lost 0 bases, and 6 bases had no gene match. Per germline, CDR1 SGDLS and CDR2 YYNGEE. The CDR3 runs to 16 residues. The DNA for the CDR3 is TGTGCCAGCAGCGTAGGTACTAGCGGGAGCAAAGGGGAGCTGTTTTTT. This gives the protein CASSVGTSGSKGELFF.

This clone was observed a few times. This CDR3 reads CATRGDGTIYF. For the CDR3, the DNA is TGTGCCACCAGGGGCGATGGCACCATATATTTT. V usage is TRBV24-1 and J usage is TRBJ1-3; D remains unclear. V was shortened by 7 bases and J by 9 bases, with 9 bases between the two germline ends. The germline V gene has CDR1 KGHDR and CDR2 SFDVKD. CDR3 size: 11 residues.

The chain links TRBV19 to TRBJ2-3, with TRBD2 matching over 9 bases. This CDR3 has 15 amino acids. With V trimmed by 3 bases and J by 4 bases, 5 bases remained unmatched. The germline V gene has CDR1 LNHDA and CDR2 SQIVND (reference sequence). In DNA, the CDR3 is TGTGCCAGTAGTATTGGCGGGAGGGGCGCAGATACGCAGTATTTT. As protein: CASSIGGRGADTQYF.

This chain links TRBV3-1 (or the pseudogene TRBV3-2) with TRBJ2-2, with 9 bases fitting TRBD1. J lost 1 base, V lost 5 bases, and 5 bases had no gene match. The CDR3 is 16 amino acids. Germline CDR1 reads LGHDT; CDR2 reads YNNKEL (reference sequence). CDR3 in amino acids: CASSTQGAGNTGELFF. The CDR3 nucleotides read TGTGCCAGCAGCACACAGGGGGCCGGGAACACCGGGGAGCTGTTTTTT.

The chain employs TRBV6-6 and TRBJ2-7; TRBD2 might be the D (5 bases). Germline values: CDR1 MNHNY, CDR2 SVGAGI (reference sequence). The CDR3 extends over 14 amino acids. The germline V and J ends were trimmed by 2 bases and 3 bases, with 11 bases remaining between them. Here the CDR3 DNA reads TGTGCCAGCAGTTACGGAGTTAGCGACTACGAGCAGTACTTC. It translates to CASSYGVSDYEQYF.

This sequence joins TRBV19 and TRBJ2-3, with TRBD2 identical over 8 bases. This CDR3 has 14 amino acids. Germline V gene sequence: CDR1 LNHDA, CDR2 SQIVND (reference sequence). V was clipped by 7 bases and J by 2 bases; unmatched bases: 5. CDR3 loop: CASNDGRATDTQYF. In nucleotides, the CDR3 is TGTGCCAGTAATGACGGGAGGGCCACAGATACGCAGTATTTT.